The present TCR beta chain was sequenced within a study of blood T cell repertoires in COVID-19. Study-wide background: COVID-19 samples collected from the United States, Italy and Spain covered acute and convalescent phases.

The V gene lost 2 bases and the J gene lost 7 bases, with 18 bases spanning the gap. This CDR3 comprises 16 residues. Followed over time, Seattle patients had been enrolled while infection was active. Authors' data handling: How many nucleated cells were present was estimated from reference gene primer amplification. Sequenced by immunoSEQ multiplex PCR; TCRdb stores in-frame clones only, minus some. The V and J calls and clone size are taken from that table; D and trimming were inferred from the DNA. The table shows fewer than 700,000 clones, with around 90% occurring only once. The chain has TRBV23-1 and TRBJ1-5, with D possibly TRBD1 on 6 matching bases. TRBV23-1 is labeled an ORF, and its function is uncertain. The specimen sequenced was peripheral blood. The receptor comes from a woman aged 45-65 years with COVID-19, enrolled during active disease. The CDR3, as DNA: TGCGCCAGCAGTCAACGCTTAAGTGGGGGCGAACAGCCCCAGCATTTT. Amino acids: CASSQRLSGGEQPQHF.